The clone carrying this T cell receptor (beta chain) was seen a single time. Its antigen remains unknown. This entry belongs to a study of cytomegalovirus exposure and HLA in healthy donors. Overall study findings and caveats: In a later analysis, HLA-associated beta chains showed higher expansion and lower generation probabilities than comparable chains.

Trimming took 5 bases from V and 2 from J, leaving 7 bases between them. This CDR3 contains 11 residues. Per the germline V gene, CDR1 is SQVTM and CDR2 is ANQGSEA. Primers included in the PCR were 60 Vbeta and 13 Jbeta primers. Sequencing used immunoSEQ multiplex PCR; TCRdb keeps in-frame clones, though not all of them. The sample lists about 220,000 clones, about 70% occurring once. The rearrangement uses TRBV29-1 and TRBJ2-7; no definite D call. This TCR was sampled from a woman between 25 and 40 years old in good health and CMV-seronegative. Sequencing was carried out using PBMCs. The CDR3 DNA follows: TGCAGCGTTAGACAAGCCTACGAGCAGTACTTC. It codes for CSVRQAYEQYF.